Each of the 27 T cell receptor beta chains below was sequenced from the same sample in a study of CD8+CD57+ T cells in acquired aplastic anemia. Genomic DNA provided the template from which TCR beta VDJ and CDR3 profiles were obtained. Via MiXCR, TCRdb re-called the reads, giving one row per CDR3 protein. The table has approximately 190,000 distinct CDR3 sequences, under 55% seen once; the top ten hold approximately 9.7%. Patients included in sequencing had previously demonstrated CD8+CD57+ cell expansion by flow cytometry. What was sequenced was sorted CD4+, CD8+, or CD8+CD57+ T cells (not recorded which) from PBMCs. These receptor sequences come from a human donor with aplastic anemia.

Details on this clonotype: The conserved final phenylalanine or tryptophan is absent from the CDR3, which likely points to a read error. This chain connects TRBV6-5 to TRBJ2-1; either TRBD1 or TRBD2 may supply D (5 bases each). The CDR3 is 14 amino acids. Germline-derived CDR1 and CDR2 are MNHEY and SVGAGI. Trimming shortened V by 4 bases and J by 4 bases, and 11 bases separated the two germline ends. CDR3 loop: CASSSRGQYNEQFS. In DNA form, the CDR3 reads TGTGCCAGCAGTTCCCGGGGCCAATACAATGAGCAGTTCTCC.

The chain employs TRBV14 and TRBJ1-5; possibly TRBD1 for D (5 bases). The CDR3 length is 17 residues. Germline values: CDR1 SGHDN, CDR2 FVKESK. V was trimmed by 1 base and J by 6 bases, leaving 19 bases between them. The CDR3 reads CASSQVDGGGSSQPQHF. The CDR3 DNA follows: TGTGCCAGCAGCCAAGTTGACGGGGGGGGTTCAAGTCAGCCCCAGCATTTT.

To note about this clonotype: A much more abundant neighbour one base away suggests this may be a read error. The genes are TRBV5-4 and TRBJ2-2; D uncertain. Trimming cost V 5 bases and J 4 bases, with 18 bases left between them. There are 16 residues in the CDR3. Germline V gene lookup returns CDR1 SGHNT and CDR2 YYREEE (reference sequence). CDR3 DNA: TGTGCCAGCAGGAACAGTAGCCTCTTTAGCACCGGGGAGCTGTTTTTT. This gives the protein CASRNSSLFSTGELFF.

In its sample, this clonotype was seen many times. The chain uses TRBV7-8 and TRBJ1-1, with D unresolved. The CDR3 consists of 12 residues. V gave up 8 bases and J gave up 2 bases, with 9 bases separating them. The germline V gene encodes CDR1 SGHVS and CDR2 FQNEAQ. The CDR3 here is CASPQRNTEAFF. DNA for the CDR3: TGTGCCAGCCCTCAGAGAAACACTGAAGCTTTCTTT.

This clonotype was found many times. V is TRBV19 and J is TRBJ2-2; 7 nucleotides align to TRBD1. The CDR3 spans 17 residues. V shed 7 bases, J shed 6 bases, and the junction held 17 bases outside the gene matches. Looked up from germline, CDR1 is LNHDA and CDR2 is SQIVND (reference sequence). The CDR3 sequence is CASKGIQGVEKAGELFF. As DNA, the CDR3 is TGTGCCAGTAAGGGGATCCAGGGGGTTGAGAAGGCCGGGGAGCTGTTTTTT.

The chain joins TRBV10-2 to TRBJ1-1, with D possibly matching TRBD1 (6 bases). With 0 bases removed from V and 11 bases from J, the gap between germline ends came to 16 bases. The germline V gene has CDR1 WSHSY and CDR2 SAAADI. CDR3 length: 14 amino acids. CDR3 DNA: TGCGCCAGCAGTGAGTCGGGGACACGGTCTGGGGCTTTCTTT. It specifies CASSESGTRSGAFF.

The J gene is TRBJ2-1, the V gene TRBV15; 8 bases are a match to TRBD2. The CDR3 sequence is 17 residues long. Germline assignment: CDR1 LNHNV and CDR2 YYDKDF (reference sequence). V lost 1 base and J lost 2; bases outside the gene matches: 7. This CDR3 is CATSRGGAGGAYNEQFF. CDR3 in DNA: TGTGCCACCAGCAGAGGTGGTGCGGGGGGAGCCTACAATGAGCAGTTCTTC. Together with reference TRBV15 and TRBJ2-1, the CDR3 gives the full variable domain: DAMVIQNPRYQVTQFGKPVTLSCSQTLNHNVMYWYQQKSSQAPKLLFHYYDKDFNNEADTPDNFQSRRPNTSFCFLDIRSPGLGDTAMYLCATSRGGAGGAYNEQFFGPGTRLTVL.

This clonotype appeared a single time. A read error is possible here, since a much larger clone lies one base away. The genes are TRBV4-1 and TRBJ2-7; a weak D match, TRBD2 (6 bases). The CDR3 length is 16 residues. Germline CDR1 MGHRA, CDR2 YSYEKL. This CDR3 is CASRQDLAGTRGEQYF. CDR3 coding DNA: TGCGCCAGCAGGCAAGATCTGGCGGGAACCCGGGGCGAGCAGTACTTC.

As regards this clonotype: Germline is not matched at one junction end, which may reflect a read error. The J gene is TRBJ1-1, the V gene TRBV11-2; D might be TRBD1 (6 bases). Germline CDR1 and CDR2: SGHAT and FQNNGV. The CDR3 length is 14 residues. CDR3 sequence reads: CAGSLEGESTEAFF. The CDR3 nucleotides read TGTGCCGGCAGCTTAGAGGGGGAGTCCACTGAAGCTTTCTTT.

This clonotype turned up a few times. The chain employs TRBV24-1 and TRBJ2-1, with D perhaps matching TRBD1 (6 bases). The CDR3 loop spans 15 amino acids. CDR1 KGHDR and CDR2 SFDVKD come from the germline V gene. Trimming removed 3 bases from V and 3 bases from J, with 11 bases in between. CDR3 DNA: TGTGCCACCAGTGATCTGGACAGAGACTACAATGAGCAGTTCTTC. Its protein product is CATSDLDRDYNEQFF.

V gene TRBV7-9 combines with J gene TRBJ1-2, with D tentatively TRBD1 (5 bases). V lost 3 bases and J 4 bases, leaving 9 bases between the germline ends. The CDR3 totals 13 residues. Germline values: CDR1 SEHNR, CDR2 FQNEAQ (reference sequence). CDR3 sequence reads: CASSLDGAYGYTF. The DNA for the CDR3 is TGTGCCAGCAGCTTGGACGGGGCCTATGGCTACACCTTC. The variable domain in full, completed from reference TRBV7-9 and TRBJ1-2, reads DTGVSQNPRHKITKRGQNVTFRCDPISEHNRLYWYRQTLGQGPEFLTYFQNEAQLEKSRLLSDRFSAERPKGSFSTLEIQRTEQGDSAMYLCASSLDGAYGYTFGSGTRLTVV.

This clonotype was observed a few times. The chain joins TRBV10-2 to TRBJ2-1; 7 positions match TRBD2. V shed 4 bases, J shed 3 bases, and the junction held 3 bases outside the gene matches. This CDR3 spans 14 amino acids. Germline V gene lookup returns CDR1 WSHSY and CDR2 SAAADI. Here the CDR3 DNA reads TGCGCCAGCAGTGCGCTAGCGGTCTACAATGAGCAGTTCTTC. It is translated as CASSALAVYNEQFF.

This clonotype was seen a few times. The chain carries TRBV11-2 and TRBJ1-1; TRBD1 matches at 8 bases. CDR1 is SGHAT and CDR2 is FQNNGV in the germline V gene. The CDR3 is 17 amino acids. The J segment lost 0 bases and the V segment lost 5 bases, leaving 11 bases of the junction unmatched. Written as DNA, the CDR3 is TGTGCCAGCAGCCTCTTCCCGGGACAGGCTATGAACACTGAAGCTTTCTTT. Its protein product is CASSLFPGQAMNTEAFF.

In DNA form, the CDR3 reads TGTGCCAGTAGTATCAGTGGATCCACAGATACGCAGTATTTT. This gives the protein CASSISGSTDTQYF. The chain joins TRBV19 to TRBJ2-3; D not certain. The germline gives CDR1 LNHDA, CDR2 SQIVND (reference sequence). The germline V and J ends were trimmed by 3 bases and 2 bases, with 9 bases remaining between them. The CDR3 consists of 14 residues.

The chain joins TRBV29-1 to TRBJ2-1; 7 nucleotides agree with TRBD1. The CDR3 totals 12 residues. J lost 8 bases, V lost 6 bases, and 7 bases had no gene match. CDR1 SQVTM and CDR2 ANQGSEA come from the germline V gene. CDR3 in amino acids: CSVRGQVDEQFF. As DNA, the CDR3 is TGCAGCGTGAGGGGGCAGGTCGATGAGCAGTTCTTC.

The chain joins TRBV20-1 to TRBJ1-5; maybe TRBD1 (5 bases). V gave up 0 bases and J gave up 0 bases, with 15 bases separating them. Germline loops: CDR1 DFQATT, CDR2 SNEGSKA (reference sequence). The CDR3 extends over 17 amino acids. In DNA form, the CDR3 reads TGCAGTGCTAGAGACCTGGGACGCCGTTATAGCAATCAGCCCCAGCATTTT. Its translation is CSARDLGRRYSNQPQHF.

This rearrangement joins TRBV20-1 to TRBJ2-1; 11 positions agree with TRBD1. Trimming at V came to 5 bases and at J to 8 bases, leaving 11 bases not matched to a gene. CDR1 is DFQATT and CDR2 is SNEGSKA in the germline V gene (reference sequence). This CDR3 comprises 15 residues. The CDR3 here is CSAPSGTGGFDEQFF. CDR3 in DNA: TGCAGTGCTCCCTCCGGGACAGGGGGTTTCGATGAGCAGTTCTTC.

This clonotype was recorded at least ten times. This chain links TRBV5-5 with TRBJ1-2; D remains unclear. Germline V CDR1 and CDR2: SGHKS, YYEKEE (reference sequence). Trimming removed 1 base at V and 3 bases at J, with 10 bases between. This CDR3 region has 14 residues. CDR3 coding DNA: TGTGCCAGCAGCTTGCACAGTTCCTACTATGGCTACACCTTC. It specifies CASSLHSSYYGYTF.

The J gene is TRBJ1-4, the V gene TRBV20-1; D is possibly TRBD1 (5 bases). Per germline, CDR1 DFQATT and CDR2 SNEGSKA (reference sequence). With 3 bases removed from V and 8 bases from J, the gap between germline ends came to 16 bases. There are 14 residues in the CDR3. CDR3 residues: CSARHGGVREKLFF. The CDR3 DNA reads TGCAGTGCTAGGCATGGGGGGGTTCGGGAAAAACTGTTTTTT.

The chain is built from TRBV7-2 and TRBJ2-3; D uncertain. V lost 0 bases, J lost 7 bases, and 11 bases lay in between. The CDR3 is made up of 14 amino acids. CDR1 is SGHTA, CDR2 FQGNSA, per germline. This CDR3 reads CASSLAMPPHTQYF. Written as DNA, the CDR3 is TGTGCCAGCAGCTTAGCTATGCCCCCCCATACGCAGTATTTT.

V and J are TRBV5-5 and TRBJ1-3; D is undetermined. CDR1 is SGHKS, CDR2 YYEKEE, per germline (reference sequence). Trimming pared 4 bases from V and 1 base from J, leaving 9 bases between. This CDR3 has 14 residues. This chain's CDR3 is CASSVRNSGNTIYF. DNA for the CDR3: TGTGCCAGCAGCGTCAGGAATTCTGGAAACACCATATATTTT.

This clonotype came up many times. This chain joins TRBV6-5 and TRBJ1-2, with D hard to call. Germline V gene lookup returns CDR1 MNHEY and CDR2 SVGAGI. The CDR3 contains 14 residues. V was cut by 0 bases and J by 4 bases, with 9 bases left in between. Here the CDR3 reads CASSYSWTAYGYTF. The CDR3 DNA reads TGTGCCAGCAGTTACTCTTGGACGGCCTATGGCTACACCTTC.

This chain uses TRBV5-1 with TRBJ1-4, with TRBD1 matching 7 bases. CDR3 length: 15 residues. The trim removed 4 bases at V and 5 bases at J, leaving 8 bases unmatched. The germline V gene encodes CDR1 SGHRS and CDR2 YFSETQ. DNA of the CDR3: TGCGCCAGCAGCCCTGAGGGGGCGGGAAATGAAAAACTGTTTTTT. Translating gives CASSPEGAGNEKLFF.

The chain links TRBV7-9 to TRBJ1-4; 7 nucleotides agree with TRBD1. This CDR3 comprises 11 residues. Germline V gene lookup returns CDR1 SEHNR and CDR2 FQNEAQ (reference sequence). J was trimmed by 13 bases and V by 5 bases; bases with no gene match: 4. The CDR3 loop is CASSGDSRLFF. The DNA for the CDR3 is TGTGCCAGCAGCGGGGACAGTAGACTGTTTTTT.

The V gene is TRBV11-2, the J gene TRBJ1-1; weak D call: TRBD1 (5 bases). Per the germline V gene, CDR1 is SGHAT and CDR2 is FQNNGV. This CDR3 is built from 15 residues. Trimming took off 1 base at V and 1 base at J, with 10 bases between the two ends. CDR3 residues: CASSLGGTGNTEAFF. The CDR3 region has the DNA TGTGCCAGCAGCTTAGGAGGTACAGGGAACACTGAAGCTTTCTTT.

The J gene is TRBJ1-2, the V gene TRBV19; D is possibly TRBD1 (6 bases). V dropped 7 bases and J dropped 6 bases, with 15 bases sitting between them. CDR1 and CDR2 from the germline V gene are LNHDA and SQIVND (reference sequence). This CDR3 has 13 amino acids. The CDR3 region is CASINRERHGYTF. The CDR3 region has the DNA TGTGCCAGTATCAACAGGGAGAGGCATGGCTACACCTTC.

This clonotype was observed many times. The chain uses TRBV11-2 and TRBJ1-1, with D unresolved. The CDR3 consists of 15 residues. Germline CDR1 and CDR2: SGHAT and FQNNGV. The V end was cut by 2 bases, the J end by 0 bases, with 10 bases between. The DNA of the CDR3 is TGTGCCAGCAGCTTAAGAGGGCAGCTGAACACTGAAGCTTTCTTT. Its translation: CASSLRGQLNTEAFF.